This T cell receptor (beta chain) was captured by sequencing in a study of blood T cell repertoires in COVID-19. At the level of the study: From the United States, Italy and Spain came samples of acute and convalescent COVID-19. Nucleic acid was either cDNA or gDNA, and it came from T cells, B-cell-depleted T cells, or PBMCs.

As handled by the study authors: Amplification with reference gene primers provided the estimates of nucleated cell counts. Using immunoSEQ multiplex PCR, the repertoire was profiled, and TCRdb retains in-frame clones only, with some absent. V, J and clone size are taken as reported in that table, and D and trimming were inferred from the DNA itself. This sample carries around 450,000 clones, approximately 90% of them seen once, and the ten largest clones take approximately 4.5%. V was cut by 5 bases and J by 5 bases, with 19 bases left in between. Germline-derived CDR1 and CDR2 are SGHTA and FQGNSA. This CDR3 region has 15 residues.

The sequencing sample was made of peripheral blood. The chain is built from TRBV7-2 and TRBJ2-7; a possible D gene is TRBD2 (5 bases). The clonotype comes from a woman in her 30s with acute or convalescent COVID-19. The CDR3 DNA reads TGTGCCAGCAGCCATCGACCGGGCCTCGGGGACGAGCAGTACTTC. Translation: CASSHRPGLGDEQYF.